The subject of this entry is one T cell receptor beta chain. Original data processing: Amplification of reference gene primers was used by the study to estimate nucleated cell counts. Sequencing used immunoSEQ multiplex PCR; TCRdb keeps in-frame clones, though not all of them. V, J and clone size are those of that table, while D and trimming were read from the DNA. The repertoire consists of some 80,000 clones, with around 79% occurring once and the leading ten covering about a sixth. Trimming took off 0 bases at V and 8 bases at J, with 8 bases between the two ends. Germline V CDR1 and CDR2: MNHEY, SVGEGT. The CDR3 is 13 residues long. This specimen belongs to a study of blood T cell repertoires in COVID-19. The overall study: The United States, Italy and Spain provided the acute and convalescent COVID-19 samples. PBMCs, B-cell-depleted T cells, or T cells provided the cDNA or gDNA that made up the material.

The V call is TRBV6-2 or TRBV6-3, the J call TRBJ2-1; D remains unclear. This TCR was sampled from a human donor in a cohort sampled during active COVID-19. Sequencing used peripheral blood. DNA for the CDR3: TGTGCCAGCAGTTACTCGAGGCAGTATGAGCAGTTCTTC. Protein: CASSYSRQYEQFF.